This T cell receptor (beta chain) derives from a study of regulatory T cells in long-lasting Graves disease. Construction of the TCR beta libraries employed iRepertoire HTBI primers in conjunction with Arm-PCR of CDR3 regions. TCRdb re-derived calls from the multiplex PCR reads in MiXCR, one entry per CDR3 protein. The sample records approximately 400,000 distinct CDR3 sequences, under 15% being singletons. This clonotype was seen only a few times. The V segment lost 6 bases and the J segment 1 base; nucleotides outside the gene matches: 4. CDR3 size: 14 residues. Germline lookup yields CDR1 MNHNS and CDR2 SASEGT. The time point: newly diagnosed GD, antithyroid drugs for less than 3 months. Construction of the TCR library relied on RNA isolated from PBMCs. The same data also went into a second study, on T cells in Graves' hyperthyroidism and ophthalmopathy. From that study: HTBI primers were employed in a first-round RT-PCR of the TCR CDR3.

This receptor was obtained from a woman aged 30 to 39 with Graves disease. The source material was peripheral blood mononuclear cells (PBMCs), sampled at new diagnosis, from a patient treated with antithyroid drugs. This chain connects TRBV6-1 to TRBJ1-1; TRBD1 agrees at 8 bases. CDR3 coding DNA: TGTGCCAGCAGACCGGACAGGGCGAACACTGAAGCTTTCTTT. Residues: CASRPDRANTEAFF.